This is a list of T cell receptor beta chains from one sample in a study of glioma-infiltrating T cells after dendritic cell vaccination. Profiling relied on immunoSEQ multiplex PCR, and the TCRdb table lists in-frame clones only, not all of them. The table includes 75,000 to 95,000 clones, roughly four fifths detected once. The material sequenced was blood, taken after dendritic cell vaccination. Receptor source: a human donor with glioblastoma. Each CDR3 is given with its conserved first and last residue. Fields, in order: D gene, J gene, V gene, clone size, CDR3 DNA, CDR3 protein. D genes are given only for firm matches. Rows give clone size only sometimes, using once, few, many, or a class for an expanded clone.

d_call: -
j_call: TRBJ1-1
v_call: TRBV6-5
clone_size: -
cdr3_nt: TGTGCCAGCAGTAGGGGTTATCGGGGGGGCACTGAAGCTTTCTTT
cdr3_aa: CASSRGYRGGTEAFF

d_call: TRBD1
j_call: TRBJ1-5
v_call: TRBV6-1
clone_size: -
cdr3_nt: TGTGCCAGCAGTGAAGCAGGGACAGGGTGGAACACTATCTGGCAGCCCCAGCATTTT
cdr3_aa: CASSEAGTGWNTIWQPQHF

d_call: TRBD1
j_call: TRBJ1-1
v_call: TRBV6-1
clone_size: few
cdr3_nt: TGTGCCAGCACGGGACAGGGGATGAACACTGAAGCTTTCTTT
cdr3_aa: CASTGQGMNTEAFF

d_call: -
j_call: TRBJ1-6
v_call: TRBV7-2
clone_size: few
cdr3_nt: TGTGCCAGCAGCTTAGTCCAGGGTCTCAGTTCACCCCTCCACTTT
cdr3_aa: CASSLVQGLSSPLHF

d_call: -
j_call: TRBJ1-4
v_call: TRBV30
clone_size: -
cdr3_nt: TGTGCCTGGAGTACCAACACCGGCAGGCATGAAAAACTGTTTTTT
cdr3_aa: CAWSTNTGRHEKLFF

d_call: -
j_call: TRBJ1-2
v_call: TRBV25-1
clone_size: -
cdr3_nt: TGTGCCAGCAGTGATCCGGGTAGGCGCGGCTACACCTTC
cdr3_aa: CASSDPGRRGYTF

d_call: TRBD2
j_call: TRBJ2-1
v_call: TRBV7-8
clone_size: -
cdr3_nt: TGTGCCAGCAGCTTAGTTCGACTAGCGGGGTGGAATGAGCAGTTCTTC
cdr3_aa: CASSLVRLAGWNEQFF

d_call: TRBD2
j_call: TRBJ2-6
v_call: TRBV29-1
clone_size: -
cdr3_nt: TGCAGCGTTGAAGATCGGTGGGGACTAGCGGGGTATGGGGCCAACGTCCTGACTTTC
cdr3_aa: CSVEDRWGLAGYGANVLTF

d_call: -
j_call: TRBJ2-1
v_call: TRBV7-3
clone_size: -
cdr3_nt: TGTGCCAGCAGCGTAAGACTAGTAAGTAGCGATGAGCAGTTCTTC
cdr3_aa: CASSVRLVSSDEQFF

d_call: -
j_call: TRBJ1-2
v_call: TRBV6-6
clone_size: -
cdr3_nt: TGTGCCAGCAGTTACAGGGGAAATAACTTTTACACCTTC
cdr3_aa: CASSYRGNNFYTF

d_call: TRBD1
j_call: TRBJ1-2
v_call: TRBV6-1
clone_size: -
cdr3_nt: TGTGCCAGCAGTCGATCCGGACAGGACACCTTC
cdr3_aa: CASSRSGQDTF

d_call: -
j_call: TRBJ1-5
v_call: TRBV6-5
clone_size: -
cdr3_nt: TGTGCCAGCAGCTGGGGGGGAGGCAATCAGCCCCAGCATTTT
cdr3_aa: CASSWGGGNQPQHF

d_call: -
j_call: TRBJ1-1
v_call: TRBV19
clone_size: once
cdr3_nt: TGTGCCAGTAGTATAGGTAACGGGGTCACTGAAGCTTTCTTT
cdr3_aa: CASSIGNGVTEAFF

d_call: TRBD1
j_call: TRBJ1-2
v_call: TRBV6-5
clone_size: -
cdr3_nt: TGTGCCAGCAGTTACTTGCTTCCAGGGGGTGGCTACACCTTC
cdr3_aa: CASSYLLPGGGYTF

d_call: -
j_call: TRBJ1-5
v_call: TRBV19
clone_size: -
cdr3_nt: TGTGCCAGTAGCCCGACGCAGCGACGCAATCAGCCCCAGCATTTT
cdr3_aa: CASSPTQRRNQPQHF

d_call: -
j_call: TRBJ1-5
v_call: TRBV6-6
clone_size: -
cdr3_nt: TGTGCCAGCAGTTACTCGACAAATCAGCCCCAGCATTTT
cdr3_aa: CASSYSTNQPQHF

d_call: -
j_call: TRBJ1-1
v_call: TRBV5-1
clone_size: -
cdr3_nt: TGCGCCAGCAGCTTGGCCAGCGTCAAAACGAACACTGAAGCTTTCTTT
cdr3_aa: CASSLASVKTNTEAFF

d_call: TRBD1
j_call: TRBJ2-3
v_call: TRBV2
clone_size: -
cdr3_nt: TGTGCCAGCAGTGAAGTTCACAGGGGGCGCAGCACAGATACGCAGTATTTT
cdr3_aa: CASSEVHRGRSTDTQYF

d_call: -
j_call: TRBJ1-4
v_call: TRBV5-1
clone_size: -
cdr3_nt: TGCGCCAGCAGCTTGGGCGGTGAAAAACTGTTTTTT
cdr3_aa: CASSLGGEKLFF

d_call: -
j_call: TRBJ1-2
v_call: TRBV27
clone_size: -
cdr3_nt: TGTGCCACCTCCCCCGGGGATCGTTACTATGGCTACACCTTC
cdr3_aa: CATSPGDRYYGYTF

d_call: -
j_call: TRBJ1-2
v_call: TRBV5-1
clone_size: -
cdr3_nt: TGCGCCAGCAGCTTGGCGGACAGCTACTATGGCTACACCTTC
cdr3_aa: CASSLADSYYGYTF

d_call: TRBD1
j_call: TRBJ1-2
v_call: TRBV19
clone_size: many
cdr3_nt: TGTGCCAGTAGTGTCGCCCCGGGACAGGGCTATGGCTACACCTTC
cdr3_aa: CASSVAPGQGYGYTF

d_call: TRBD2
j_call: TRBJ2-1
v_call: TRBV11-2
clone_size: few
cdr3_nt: TGTGCCAGCAGCTATTCCGGGCGGGGGGCCGCGGTGGAGCAGTTCTTC
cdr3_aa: CASSYSGRGAAVEQFF

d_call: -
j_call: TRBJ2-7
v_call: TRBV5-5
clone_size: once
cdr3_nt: TGTGCCAGCAGCTTGGGGACTCCGTTTCTTGAGCAGTACTTC
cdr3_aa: CASSLGTPFLEQYF

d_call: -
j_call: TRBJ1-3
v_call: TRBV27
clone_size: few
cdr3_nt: TGTGCCAGCAGTCCTTCACTCCCGTCTGGAAACACCATATATTTT
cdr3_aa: CASSPSLPSGNTIYF

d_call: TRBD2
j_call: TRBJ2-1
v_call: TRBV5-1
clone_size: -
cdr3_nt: TGCGCCAGCAGCTTGGCCCGGACTAGCGGGAGTGAGCAGTTCTTC
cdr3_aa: CASSLARTSGSEQFF

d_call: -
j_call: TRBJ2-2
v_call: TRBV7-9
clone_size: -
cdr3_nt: TGTGCCGTTCGACAGAACACCGGGGAGCTGTTTTTT
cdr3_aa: CAVRQNTGELFF

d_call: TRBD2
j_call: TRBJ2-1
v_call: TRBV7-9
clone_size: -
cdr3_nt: TGTGCCAGCAGCTTAGATCGGGAGGGTGCTTTCTTC
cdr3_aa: CASSLDREGAFF

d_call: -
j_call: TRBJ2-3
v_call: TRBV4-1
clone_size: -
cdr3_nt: TGCGCCAGCAGCCACCTCCCTGGACAGACGGGTACAGATACGCAGTATTTT
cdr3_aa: CASSHLPGQTGTDTQYF

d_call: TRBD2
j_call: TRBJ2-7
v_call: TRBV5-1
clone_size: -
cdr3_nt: TGCGCCAGCAGCAAGGGGACTAGCGGGGGGGGCACCTACGAGCAGTACTTC
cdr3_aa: CASSKGTSGGGTYEQYF

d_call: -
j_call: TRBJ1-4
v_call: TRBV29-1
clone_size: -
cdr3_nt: TGCAGCGCCCTCACACTAAACGCCGAAAAACTGTTTTTT
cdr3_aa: CSALTLNAEKLFF

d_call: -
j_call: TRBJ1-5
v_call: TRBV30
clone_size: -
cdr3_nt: TGTGCCTGGAGGACCTCCGGGACACTTCATCAGCCCCAGCATTTT
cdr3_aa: CAWRTSGTLHQPQHF

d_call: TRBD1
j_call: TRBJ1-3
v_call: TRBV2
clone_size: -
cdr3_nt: TGTGCCAGCAATTCGGACAGGGTAGGAAACACCATATATTTT
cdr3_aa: CASNSDRVGNTIYF

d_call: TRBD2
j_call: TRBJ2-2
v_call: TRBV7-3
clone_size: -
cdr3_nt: TGTGCCAGCAGACCTAGCGGGAGGGTTGGCGGGGAGCTGTTTTTT
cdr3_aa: CASRPSGRVGGELFF

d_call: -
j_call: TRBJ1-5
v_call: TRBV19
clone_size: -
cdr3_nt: TGTGCCAGTCGGCCTTTGGGGGGAGGTCAGCCCCAGCATTTT
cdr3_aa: CASRPLGGGQPQHF

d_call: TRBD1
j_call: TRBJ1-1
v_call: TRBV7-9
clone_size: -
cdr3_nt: TGTGCCAGCAGCCGGGACAGTTTGAACACTGAAGCTTTCTTT
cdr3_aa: CASSRDSLNTEAFF

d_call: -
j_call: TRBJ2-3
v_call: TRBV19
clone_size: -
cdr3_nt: TGTGCCAGTAGTATGAGGAACACAGATACGCAGTATTTT
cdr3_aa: CASSMRNTDTQYF

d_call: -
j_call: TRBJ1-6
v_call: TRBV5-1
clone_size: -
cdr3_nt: TGCGCCAGCAGCTTGCTAAAGCTCGGGGTGTTTAATTCACCCCTCCACTTT
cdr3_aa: CASSLLKLGVFNSPLHF

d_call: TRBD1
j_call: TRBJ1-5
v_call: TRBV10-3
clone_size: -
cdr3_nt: TGTGCCATCAGTGAGTTCAGACAGGGGGCTGGGAATCAGCCCCAGCATTTT
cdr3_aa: CAISEFRQGAGNQPQHF

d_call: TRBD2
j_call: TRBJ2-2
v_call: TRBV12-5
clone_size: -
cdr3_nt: TGTGCTAGTGGTCCTCGACTAGCGGGGGGGCGGGGCACCGGGGAGCTGTTTTTT
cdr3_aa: CASGPRLAGGRGTGELFF

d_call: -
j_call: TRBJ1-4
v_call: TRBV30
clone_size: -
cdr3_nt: TGTGCCTGGAAGGCGCGGGTGATGAATGAAAAACTGTTTTTT
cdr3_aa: CAWKARVMNEKLFF

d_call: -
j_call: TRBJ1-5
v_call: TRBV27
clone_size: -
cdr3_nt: TGTGCCAGCAGTTCGGGGGGGAGCAATCAGCCCCAGCATTTT
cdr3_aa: CASSSGGSNQPQHF

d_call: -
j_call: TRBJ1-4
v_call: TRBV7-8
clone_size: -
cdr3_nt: TGTGCCAGCTTGGACCCAGGGCTGGACGGGGAAAAACTGTTTTTT
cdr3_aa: CASLDPGLDGEKLFF

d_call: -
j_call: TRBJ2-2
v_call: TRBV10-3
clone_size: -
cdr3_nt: TGTGCCAGCACACCGAGGGATTACACCGGGGAGCTGTTTTTT
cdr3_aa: CASTPRDYTGELFF

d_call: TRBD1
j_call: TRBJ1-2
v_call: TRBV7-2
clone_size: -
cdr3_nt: TGTGCCAGCAGCTTAATGGGACAGGGGGCGAACGGCTACACCTTC
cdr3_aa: CASSLMGQGANGYTF

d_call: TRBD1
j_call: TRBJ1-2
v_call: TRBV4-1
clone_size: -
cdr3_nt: TGCGCCAGCAGCCTTGACAGGGAAAACTATGGCTACACCTTC
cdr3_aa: CASSLDRENYGYTF

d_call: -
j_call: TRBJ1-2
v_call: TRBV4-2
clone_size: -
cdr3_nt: TGTGCCAGCAGCCAAACAGGACCCTATGGCTACACCTTC
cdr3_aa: CASSQTGPYGYTF

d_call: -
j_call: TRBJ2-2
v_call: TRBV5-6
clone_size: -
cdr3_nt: TGTGCCAGCAGCCAGGTCAGCGGGGAGCTGTTTTTT
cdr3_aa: CASSQVSGELFF

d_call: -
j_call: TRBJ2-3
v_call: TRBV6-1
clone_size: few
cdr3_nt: TGTGCCAGCATTTCGACTGAACCGGATACGCAGTATTTT
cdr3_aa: CASISTEPDTQYF